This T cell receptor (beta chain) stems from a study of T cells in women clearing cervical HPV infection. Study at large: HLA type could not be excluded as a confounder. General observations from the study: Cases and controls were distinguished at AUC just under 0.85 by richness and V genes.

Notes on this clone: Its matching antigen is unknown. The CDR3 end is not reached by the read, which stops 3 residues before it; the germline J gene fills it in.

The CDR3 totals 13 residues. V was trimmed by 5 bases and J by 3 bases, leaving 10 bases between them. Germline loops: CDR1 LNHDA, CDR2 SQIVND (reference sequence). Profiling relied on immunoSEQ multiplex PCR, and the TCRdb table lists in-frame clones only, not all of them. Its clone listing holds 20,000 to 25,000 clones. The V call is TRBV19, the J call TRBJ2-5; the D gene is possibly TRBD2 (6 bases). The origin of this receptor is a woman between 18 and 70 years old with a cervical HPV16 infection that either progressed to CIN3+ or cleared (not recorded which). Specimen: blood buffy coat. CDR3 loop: CASSPRTKETQYF. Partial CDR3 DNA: TGTGCCAGTAGTCCACGGACTAAAGAGACC.